Listed here is a single TCR beta chain. Its specificity is not known. Primers for the PCR totalled 60 Vbeta and 13 Jbeta. The protocol was immunoSEQ multiplex PCR, while the TCRdb copy is restricted to in-frame clones and leaves out a portion. The table includes 100,000 to 150,000 clones, more than 65% detected once. The data stem from a study of cytomegalovirus exposure and HLA in healthy donors. Study-level information: The Caucasian-associated ancestry cluster held 65% to 90% of around 380 genotyped donors. General observations from the study: In vitro work confirmed that three CMV-associated chains recognize CMV antigens. Later on, an analysis found that several of the most significant clusters appeared to be linked to common viral pathogens, which included parvovirus B19.

The TCR comes from a man between 18 and 29 years old in good health and CMV-seropositive. Material: PBMCs.

This CDR3 reads CASSPSQTRGLNSPLHF. The CDR3 DNA is TGTGCCAGCTCACCATCGCAAACCCGTGGACTTAATTCACCCCTCCACTTT. The gene calls are TRBV18 and TRBJ1-6, with D unresolved. The germline CDR1 and CDR2 sequences are KGHSH and LQKENI. This CDR3 is built from 17 residues. Trimming pared 2 bases from V and 6 bases from J, leaving 17 bases between.